The 32 T cell receptor beta chains reported below all come from one sample, sequenced in a study of vaccination and CD4 T cells after COVID-19. These receptors are not linked to any known antigen. The Oncomine TCR Beta short-read assay was applied to DNA of cultured CD4+ T cells. TCRdb analysed the PCR reads with MiXCR anew, one entry per CDR3 protein. Found here are some 21,000 distinct CDR3 sequences, around 50% of them singletons; the top ten hold 9.6%. Treatment in this sample: approximately 10-day PBMC culture with coronavirus spike peptide pools or control peptides (ViraFEST assay). The sequencing sample was made of CD4+ T cells from blood, cultured in vitro. The receptors come from a human donor who had recovered from COVID-19.

In this sample, this clonotype turned up a few times. The chain recombines TRBV20-1 with TRBJ2-4; possibly TRBD2 for D (7 bases). The V gene lost 3 bases and the J gene lost 8 bases, with 11 bases spanning the gap. The V gene's germline CDR1 is DFQATT and CDR2 SNEGSKA (reference sequence). This CDR3 is 12 amino acids long. Written as DNA, the CDR3 is TGCAGTGCTAGCGAGGGGGGGTACATTCAGTACTTC. Translating it yields CSASEGGYIQYF.

This clonotype was picked up a small number of times. J is TRBJ1-5 and V is TRBV6-2 or TRBV6-3; maybe TRBD1 (5 bases). Germline-derived CDR1 and CDR2 are MNHEY and SVGEGT. This CDR3 contains 11 residues. The germline V and J ends were trimmed by 6 bases and 6 bases, with 6 bases remaining between them. CDR3 sequence (DNA): TGTGCCAGCAGCCAGGGTCAGCCCCAGCATTTT. Protein sequence: CASSQGQPQHF.

This clonotype was observed once. The chain joins TRBV5-1 to TRBJ2-1, with 11 nucleotides matching TRBD1. The CDR3 is made up of 19 amino acids. Germline CDR1 is SGHRS and CDR2 is YFSETQ. The V and J ends lost 4 bases and 2 bases, in that order; junction bases with no gene match: 14. The CDR3 spells CASSAGTGGSLITYNEQFF. The CDR3 DNA sequence: TGCGCCAGCAGCGCCGGGACAGGGGGTTCATTGATAACCTACAATGAGCAGTTCTTC.

The chain uses TRBV5-1 and TRBJ2-3; D perhaps matches TRBD2 (6 bases). The germline gives CDR1 SGHRS, CDR2 YFSETQ. V shed 4 bases and J shed 7 bases, with 19 bases lying between them. The CDR3 is made up of 15 amino acids. CDR3 in amino acids: CASSPGPGGTNTQYF. Written as DNA, the CDR3 is TGCGCCAGCAGCCCGGGCCCCGGGGGTACGAATACGCAGTATTTT.

The chain uses TRBV20-1 and TRBJ1-1; D gene uncertain. This CDR3 region has 15 residues. The germline V gene encodes CDR1 DFQATT and CDR2 SNEGSKA (reference sequence). Trimming pared 1 base from V and 5 bases from J, leaving 17 bases between. The DNA of the CDR3 is TGCAGTGCTAGAGGGGTAGGGATGGGTATGACTGAAGCTTTCTTT. Its translation is CSARGVGMGMTEAFF.

The CDR3 DNA follows: TGTGCCAGCAGTACCAATTGGGGGATCGGTGCCTACGAGCAGTACTTC. Protein sequence: CASSTNWGIGAYEQYF. The genes are TRBV28 and TRBJ2-7; possibly TRBD1 or TRBD2 for D (5 bases each). The ends were cut back, 5 bases at V and 2 bases at J, with 19 bases in the middle. The germline V gene encodes CDR1 MDHEN and CDR2 SYDVKM. This CDR3 has 16 residues.

This chain links TRBV7-9 with TRBJ2-5; perhaps D is TRBD1 or TRBD2 (5 bases each). CDR1 SEHNR and CDR2 FQNEAQ come from the germline V gene (reference sequence). The CDR3 runs to 14 residues. Trimming pared 1 base from V and 4 bases from J, leaving 10 bases between. Written as DNA, the CDR3 is TGTGCCAGCAGCTTAGGAGGGACGGGAGAGACCCAGTACTTC. Translating gives CASSLGGTGETQYF.

The chain has TRBV9 and TRBJ2-7; 12 bases agree with TRBD2. Germline CDR1 and CDR2: SGDLS and YYNGEE. Trimming removed 1 base from V and 3 bases from J; junction bases left unmatched: 2. CDR3 size: 15 residues. The CDR3 protein is CASSVSTSGSYEQYF. CDR3 coding DNA: TGTGCCAGCAGCGTATCGACTAGCGGGAGCTACGAGCAGTACTTC.

CDR3 coding DNA: TGTGCCAGCAGCAAAGACAGGGGATCTGAAGCTTTCTTT. Residues: CASSKDRGSEAFF. This chain connects TRBV11-3 to TRBJ1-1; TRBD1 agrees at 8 bases. J gave up 6 bases and V 5 bases, and 5 bases lay outside the gene matches. The germline V gene has CDR1 SGHNT and CDR2 YENEEA. CDR3 length equals 13 residues. The whole variable domain, filled in from reference TRBV11-3 and TRBJ1-1, reads EAGVVQSPRYKIIEKKQPVAFWCNPISGHNTLYWYLQNLGQGPELLIRYENEEAVDDSQLPKDRFSAERLKGVDSTLKIQPAELGDSAVYLCASSKDRGSEAFFGQGTRLTVV.

This chain links TRBV18 with TRBJ2-2; the match to TRBD1 covers 11 bases. The V gene end was trimmed by 4 bases and the J gene end by 4 bases; junction bases not matched to a gene: 5. The CDR3 has 16 residues. Germline values: CDR1 KGHSH, CDR2 LQKENI. CDR3 nucleotides: TGTGCCAGCTCACTCTCCGGGACAGGGGGCACCGGGGAGCTGTTTTTT. As protein: CASSLSGTGGTGELFF.

The chain recombines TRBV20-1 with TRBJ2-3; 16 bases match TRBD2. This CDR3 is 17 amino acids long. Germline trimming cut 1 base from V and 2 bases from J; bases unmatched to any gene: 3. Per germline, CDR1 DFQATT and CDR2 SNEGSKA (reference sequence). The CDR3 sequence is CSARGGLAGGITDTQYF. The CDR3 coding sequence is TGCAGTGCTAGAGGGGGACTAGCGGGGGGGATCACAGATACGCAGTATTTT.

V gene TRBV2 combines with J gene TRBJ1-6; D gene ambiguous. The germline V and J ends were trimmed by 2 bases and 0 bases, with 14 bases remaining between them. Germline-derived CDR1 and CDR2 are SNHLY and FYNNEI. This CDR3 has 18 residues. CDR3 amino acids: CASSERLHFLSYNSPLHF. CDR3 nucleotides: TGTGCCAGCAGTGAACGACTCCACTTCCTCTCCTATAATTCACCCCTCCACTTT.

V is TRBV6-1 and J is TRBJ2-1; 12 nucleotides align to TRBD2. This CDR3 is 14 amino acids long. The germline V gene has CDR1 MNHNS and CDR2 SASEGT. The V gene end was trimmed by 11 bases and the J gene end by 3 bases; junction bases not matched to a gene: 5. The CDR3 here is CAGGLAGNYNEQFF. In nucleotides, the CDR3 is TGTGCCGGAGGACTAGCGGGAAACTACAATGAGCAGTTCTTC.

The J gene is TRBJ1-6, the V gene TRBV27; D gene unclear. Between the trimmed V and J ends, which lost 3 bases and 5 bases, there was a span of 11 bases. Germline V lookup: CDR1 MNHEY, CDR2 SMNVEV (reference sequence). This CDR3 is built from 15 residues. This chain's CDR3 is CASSFGTKHNSPLHF. CDR3 in DNA: TGTGCCAGCAGTTTCGGCACCAAGCATAATTCACCCCTCCACTTT.

CDR3 sequence reads: CASSFLPSGGRADTQYF. For the CDR3, the DNA is TGTGCCAGCAGCTTTCTCCCTAGCGGGGGGAGAGCAGATACGCAGTATTTT. The chain joins TRBV7-3 to TRBJ2-3; TRBD2 matches at 11 bases. There are 17 residues in the CDR3. Germline V gene data show CDR1 as SGHTA and CDR2 as FQGTGA. V gave up 3 bases and J gave up 4 bases; unmatched junction bases: 9. The full variable domain, in which reference TRBV7-3 and TRBJ2-3 provide the parts outside the CDR3, is GAGVSQTPSNKVTEKGKYVELRCDPISGHTALYWYRQSLGQGPEFLIYFQGTGAADDSGLPNDRFFAVRPEGSVSTLKIQRTERGDSAVYLCASSFLPSGGRADTQYFGPGTRLTVL.

This clonotype is a singleton in its sample. The rearrangement links TRBV7-3 to TRBJ1-2; 8 bases map to TRBD1. V gave up 5 bases and J gave up 7 bases; unmatched junction bases: 6. CDR3 size: 13 residues. Germline-derived CDR1 and CDR2 are SGHTA and FQGTGA. The CDR3 DNA reads as TGTGCCAGCAGCCCCGGACAGGGTCTTGGCTACACCTTC. Translating it yields CASSPGQGLGYTF.

This chain links TRBV9 with TRBJ2-7, with a weak D call TRBD2 (5 bases). CDR3 length: 15 residues. Germline assignment: CDR1 SGDLS and CDR2 YYNGEE. V was pared by 0 bases and J by 3 bases, with 13 bases between. The DNA of the CDR3 is TGTGCCAGCAGCGTAGCCCGGGGAGAGAACTACGAGCAGTACTTC. Translation: CASSVARGENYEQYF.

This clonotype came up a few times. V is TRBV10-2 and J is TRBJ1-2; a possible D gene is TRBD1 (5 bases). The V and J ends lost 8 bases and 5 bases respectively, with 12 bases between them. There are 12 residues in the CDR3. Looked up from germline, CDR1 is WSHSY and CDR2 is SAAADI. The CDR3 spells CASSVREYGYTF. The CDR3 DNA reads TGCGCCAGCTCGGTCAGGGAGTATGGCTACACCTTC.

This clonotype was seen a handful of times. This CDR3 is CSATNRGGANVLTF. The DNA of the CDR3 is TGCAGTGCGACAAACAGGGGCGGGGCCAACGTCCTGACTTTC. The chain combines TRBV20-1 with TRBJ2-6; 7 nucleotides agree with TRBD1. J gave up 4 bases and V 6 bases, and 6 bases lay outside the gene matches. The CDR3 sequence is 14 residues long. Germline V gene sequence: CDR1 DFQATT, CDR2 SNEGSKA (reference sequence).

This chain uses TRBV5-4 with TRBJ2-7; TRBD1 might be the D (6 bases). The CDR3 extends over 15 amino acids. V shed 3 bases and J shed 1 base, with 14 bases lying between them. Germline CDR1 is SGHNT and CDR2 is YYREEE (reference sequence). The DNA of the CDR3 is TGTGCCAGCAGCTCGAAAGACAGGTATTCCTACGAGCAGTACTTC. Translating it yields CASSSKDRYSYEQYF.

The rearrangement joins TRBV28 to TRBJ1-4, with D unresolved. In germline, CDR1 is MDHEN, CDR2 SYDVKM. V lost 6 bases and J 2 bases, leaving 7 bases between the germline ends. The CDR3 is 13 amino acids. The DNA for the CDR3 is TGTGCCAGCAGGGCGGAGACTAATGAAAAACTGTTTTTT. Translated: CASRAETNEKLFF. Using reference TRBV28 and TRBJ1-4 for the parts outside the CDR3, the full variable domain is DVKVTQSSRYLVKRTGEKVFLECVQDMDHENMFWYRQDPGLGLRLIYFSYDVKMKEKGDIPEGYSVSREKKERFSLILESASTNQTSMYLCASRAETNEKLFFGSGTQLSVL.

The V gene is TRBV11-2, the J gene TRBJ1-2, with unresolved D. There are 12 residues in the CDR3. V was cut by 1 base and J by 4 bases, with 4 bases left in between. The germline gives CDR1 SGHAT, CDR2 FQNNGV. The chain's CDR3 is CASSLGVYGYTF. CDR3 nucleotide sequence: TGTGCCAGCAGCTTAGGCGTCTATGGCTACACCTTC.

The rearrangement uses TRBV11-3 and TRBJ2-1; D is unresolved. The CDR3 covers 15 residues. Trimming pared 0 bases from V and 9 bases from J, leaving 15 bases between. Germline V gene sequence: CDR1 SGHNT, CDR2 YENEEA. The CDR3 loop reads CASSLDHSRASEQFF. CDR3 bases: TGTGCCAGCAGCTTAGATCATTCCCGGGCCAGTGAGCAGTTCTTC.

The chain is built from TRBV6-5 and TRBJ2-3, with a weak D call TRBD2 (5 bases). V was pared by 2 bases and J by 4 bases, with 22 bases between. Germline lookup yields CDR1 MNHEY and CDR2 SVGAGI. The CDR3 extends over 18 amino acids. The CDR3 sequence: CASSYAPRTYTAPDTQYF. Here the CDR3 DNA reads TGTGCCAGCAGTTACGCCCCGAGGACTTACACGGCACCAGATACGCAGTATTTT.

This clonotype was found a few times. This rearrangement joins TRBV15 to TRBJ1-5; weak D call: TRBD1 (5 bases). Germline CDR1 and CDR2: LNHNV and YYDKDF (reference sequence). CDR3 length: 18 residues. The V and J ends lost 0 bases and 0 bases respectively, with 15 bases between them. The CDR3 DNA follows: TGTGCCACCAGCAGAGACCCACCCGGGGCACTTAGCAATCAGCCCCAGCATTTT. Its translation: CATSRDPPGALSNQPQHF.

This chain links TRBV27 with TRBJ1-5; D is unclear. The CDR3 spans 14 residues. Germline CDR1 reads MNHEY; CDR2 reads SMNVEV (reference sequence). V lost 2 bases to trimming and J lost 0 bases, with 5 bases between them. The CDR3 DNA follows: TGTGCCAGCAGTTTAGTAGATAGCAATCAGCCCCAGCATTTT. Residues: CASSLVDSNQPQHF.

V and J are TRBV2 and TRBJ2-3; D is perhaps TRBD1 or TRBD2 (5 bases each). CDR3 length equals 13 residues. Germline V gene sequence: CDR1 SNHLY, CDR2 FYNNEI. V dropped 2 bases and J dropped 13 bases, with 16 bases sitting between them. The CDR3 nucleotides read TGTGCCAGCAGTGAAAGTTGGGGCCCGGAGGAGTATTTT. It codes for CASSESWGPEEYF. The entire variable domain, with the rest obtained from reference TRBV2 and TRBJ2-3, is as follows: EPEVTQTPSHQVTQMGQEVILRCVPISNHLYFYWYRQILGQKVEFLVSFYNNEISEKSEIFDDQFSVERPDGSNFTLKIRSTKLEDSAMYFCASSESWGPEEYFGPGTRLTVL.

This chain joins TRBV24-1 and TRBJ2-3; D remains ambiguous. The ends were cut back, 6 bases at V and 0 bases at J, with 15 bases in the middle. CDR1 and CDR2 (germline): KGHDR, SFDVKD. This CDR3 has 16 amino acids. The CDR3 bases are TGTGCCACCAGTAGTCCTACAGAAACTAGCACAGATACGCAGTATTTT. The encoded protein is CATSSPTETSTDTQYF.

The rearrangement links TRBV11-3 to TRBJ2-7; D gene uncertain. The germline gives CDR1 SGHNT, CDR2 YENEEA. CDR3 length equals 15 residues. V was trimmed by 3 bases and J by 0 bases, leaving 12 bases between them. CDR3 sequence (DNA): TGTGCCAGCAGCTTCGGTCCCCTCGACTCCTACGAGCAGTACTTC. Its translation is CASSFGPLDSYEQYF.

The chain is built from TRBV20-1 and TRBJ2-1, with no clear D. The germline gives CDR1 DFQATT, CDR2 SNEGSKA (reference sequence). The CDR3 has 15 residues. V lost 1 base to trimming and J lost 6 bases, with 16 bases between them. DNA for the CDR3: TGCAGTGCTAGAGTTCTCCCCGATAGAGGCAATGAGCAGTTCTTC. Protein sequence: CSARVLPDRGNEQFF.

In its sample, this clonotype was seen once. V usage is TRBV5-4 and J usage is TRBJ1-6; perhaps TRBD1 as D (5 bases). The germline CDR1 and CDR2 sequences are SGHNT and YYREEE (reference sequence). Trimming left V 3 bases short and J 8 bases short, with 21 bases between. The CDR3 sequence is 17 residues long. The CDR3 spells CASSSGLYGSDYSPLHF. The DNA for the CDR3 is TGTGCCAGCAGCTCGGGACTATACGGGTCTGATTATTCACCCCTCCACTTT.

This clonotype was seen only a few times. The rearrangement links TRBV9 to TRBJ2-7; 7 bases agree with TRBD2. The CDR3 totals 14 residues. With V trimmed by 0 bases and J by 3 bases, 3 bases remained unmatched. CDR1 is SGDLS and CDR2 is YYNGEE in the germline V gene. Here the CDR3 DNA reads TGTGCCAGCAGCGTAGAGGGGACTAACTACGAGCAGTACTTC. It translates to CASSVEGTNYEQYF. Based on the CDR3 plus reference TRBV9 and TRBJ2-7, the full variable domain is DSGVTQTPKHLITATGQRVTLRCSPRSGDLSVYWYQQSLDQGLQFLIQYYNGEERAKGNILERFSAQQFPDLHSELNLSSLELGDSALYFCASSVEGTNYEQYFGPGTRLTVT.